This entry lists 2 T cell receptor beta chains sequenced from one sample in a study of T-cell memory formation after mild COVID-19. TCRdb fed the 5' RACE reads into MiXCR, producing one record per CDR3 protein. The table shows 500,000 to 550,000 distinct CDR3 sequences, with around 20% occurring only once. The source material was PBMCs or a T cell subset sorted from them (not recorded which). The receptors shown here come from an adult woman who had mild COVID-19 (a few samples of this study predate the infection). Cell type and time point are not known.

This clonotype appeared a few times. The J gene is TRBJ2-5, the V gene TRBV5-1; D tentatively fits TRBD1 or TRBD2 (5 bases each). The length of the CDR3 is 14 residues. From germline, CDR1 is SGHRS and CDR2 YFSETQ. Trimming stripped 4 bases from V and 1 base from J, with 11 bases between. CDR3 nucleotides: TGCGCCAGCAGCGCAACCGGGGCCCAAGAGACCCAGTACTTC. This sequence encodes CASSATGAQETQYF.

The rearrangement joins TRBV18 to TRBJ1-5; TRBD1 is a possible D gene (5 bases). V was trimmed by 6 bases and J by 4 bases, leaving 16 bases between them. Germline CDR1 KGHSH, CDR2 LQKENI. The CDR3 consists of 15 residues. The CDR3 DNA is TGTGCCAGCTCGTCGCCCGGGGGTAGGAATCAGCCCCAGCATTTT. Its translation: CASSSPGGRNQPQHF.